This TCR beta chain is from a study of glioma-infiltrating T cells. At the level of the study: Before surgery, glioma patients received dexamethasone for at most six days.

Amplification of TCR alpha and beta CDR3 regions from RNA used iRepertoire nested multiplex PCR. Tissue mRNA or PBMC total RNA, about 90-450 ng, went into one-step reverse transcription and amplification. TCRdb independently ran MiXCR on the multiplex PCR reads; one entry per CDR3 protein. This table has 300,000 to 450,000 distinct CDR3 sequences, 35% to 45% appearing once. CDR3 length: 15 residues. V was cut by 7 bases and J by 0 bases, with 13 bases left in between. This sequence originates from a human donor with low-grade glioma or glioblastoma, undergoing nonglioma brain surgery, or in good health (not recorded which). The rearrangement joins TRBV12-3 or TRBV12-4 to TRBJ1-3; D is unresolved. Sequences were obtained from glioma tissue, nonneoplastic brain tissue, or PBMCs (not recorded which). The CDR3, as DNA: TGTGCCAGCACCCCGGGTCTTTTCTCTGGAAACACCATATATTTT. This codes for CASTPGLFSGNTIYF.